This T cell receptor beta chain emerged from a study of response to subunit inactivated influenza vaccine. General study results and limits: With each seasonal influenza vaccination, the authors suggested, few new T cells are recruited.

TCRdb redid the calling of the RT-PCR reads with MiXCR, one entry per CDR3 protein. The data hold 860,000 or so distinct CDR3 sequences, with 21% observed a single time. CDR3 length equals 13 residues. Germline assignment: CDR1 SQVTM and CDR2 ANQGSEA. The V end lost 4 bases, the J end lost 3 bases, and 12 bases lay between the germline ends. Note on this clonotype: Its cognate antigen is unknown.

The sequences come from PBMCs from blood, collected roughly 5 days after vaccination. The receptor's source is a man in his fifties who received an inactivated influenza vaccine. The chain uses TRBV29-1 and TRBJ1-1, with D hard to call. The CDR3 sequence is CSVARVVDTEAFF. In nucleotides, the CDR3 is TGCAGCGTTGCAAGGGTCGTTGACACTGAAGCTTTCTTT.